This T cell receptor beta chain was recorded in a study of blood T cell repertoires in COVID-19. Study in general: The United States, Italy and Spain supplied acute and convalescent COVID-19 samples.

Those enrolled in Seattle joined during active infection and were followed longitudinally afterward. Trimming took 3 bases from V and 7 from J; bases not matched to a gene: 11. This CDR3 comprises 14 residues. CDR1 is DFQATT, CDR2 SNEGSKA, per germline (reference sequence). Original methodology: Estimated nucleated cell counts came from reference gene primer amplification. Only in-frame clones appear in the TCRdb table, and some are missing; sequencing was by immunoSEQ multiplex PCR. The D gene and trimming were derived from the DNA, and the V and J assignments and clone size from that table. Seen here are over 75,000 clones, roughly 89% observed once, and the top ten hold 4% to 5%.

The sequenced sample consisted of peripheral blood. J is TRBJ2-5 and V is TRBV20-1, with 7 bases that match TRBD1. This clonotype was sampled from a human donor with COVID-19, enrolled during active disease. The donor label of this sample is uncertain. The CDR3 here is CSASFEGAVGTQYF. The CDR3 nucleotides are TGCAGTGCTAGTTTTGAGGGGGCGGTAGGGACCCAGTACTTC.